This T cell receptor (beta chain) was recovered during a study of shared clonotypes between healthy human individuals. About the study: Three plates each covered CD4 naive and memory; CD8 naive two, CD8 memory one.

Germline lookup yields CDR1 MNHNY and CDR2 SVGAGI (reference sequence). The V end lost 0 bases, the J end lost 5 bases, and 14 bases lay between the germline ends. The CDR3 is made up of 16 amino acids. Donors included only healthy HIV-negative adults lacking recent acute infections or vaccinations. Findings of the study overall: Memory subsets had estimated richness that was generally smaller than that of naive subsets.

Authors' analysis steps: As immunoSEQ supplied junction-only sequences (without quality scores), filtering differed. Sequenced by immunoSEQ multiplex PCR; TCRdb stores in-frame clones only, minus some. V and J calls and clone size are as listed in that table; D and trimming were resolved from the DNA. Of 180,000 or so clones in the sample, 90% to 95% were seen once. To note about this clone: Its matching antigen is unknown.

The chain couples TRBV6-6 to TRBJ1-5; no firm D call. Sequenced: naive CD4+ T cells sorted from blood. Subset in this sample: CD45RA+ positively selected. The sequence came from a woman aged 30 to 39 in good health. The CDR3 DNA reads as TGTGCCAGCAGTTACTCAGGAACTCTAAGCTATCAGCCCCAGCATTTT. Its translation is CASSYSGTLSYQPQHF.